This passage covers 28 T cell receptor beta chains from one sample sequenced in a study of cytomegalovirus exposure and HLA in healthy donors. PCR involved 60 Vbeta and 13 Jbeta primers. Assay: immunoSEQ multiplex PCR; the TCRdb copy retains only in-frame clones and omits some. The sample lists 150,000 to 200,000 clones, about four fifths occurring once. The sequencing input was PBMCs. The receptors originated from a young man in good health and CMV-seronegative.

The CDR3 DNA sequence: TGTGCCAGCTCAGATGCAGGGGGCAGCTATGGCTACACCTTC. Amino acid sequence: CASSDAGGSYGYTF. This chain joins TRBV18 and TRBJ1-2; 8 nucleotides line up with TRBD1. Unmatched junction bases numbered 6, after V lost 5 bases and J lost 4 bases. Germline assignment: CDR1 KGHSH and CDR2 LQKENI. This CDR3 spans 14 amino acids.

This clone was counted once. This sequence joins TRBV19 and TRBJ2-5; 7 positions match TRBD2. Germline V CDR1 and CDR2: LNHDA, SQIVND (reference sequence). The CDR3 contains 16 residues. J was trimmed by 0 bases and V by 3 bases; bases with no gene match: 7. In nucleotides, the CDR3 is TGTGCCAGTAGTATCAGAAGCGGGATCTACCAAGAGACCCAGTACTTC. Its translation is CASSIRSGIYQETQYF.

The V call is TRBV18, the J call TRBJ1-6, with 7 bases aligning to TRBD1. With 4 bases clipped from V and 6 bases from J, the junction kept 9 bases outside the gene matches. Germline CDR1 KGHSH, CDR2 LQKENI. The CDR3 has 16 residues. The CDR3 nucleotides are TGTGCCAGCTCACTAAAACCGGGACAGATTAATTCACCCCTCCACTTT. Protein sequence: CASSLKPGQINSPLHF.

V is TRBV4-1 and J is TRBJ1-5; tentative D call: TRBD1 (6 bases). CDR1 is MGHRA, CDR2 YSYEKL, per germline. The CDR3 extends over 16 amino acids. V was pared by 6 bases and J by 4 bases, with 19 bases between. In nucleotides, the CDR3 is TGCGCCAGCAGGGACCTCAGGGGAAGGGGTAATCAGCCCCAGCATTTT. The encoded protein is CASRDLRGRGNQPQHF.

The chain recombines TRBV6-5 with TRBJ1-2; a weak D match, TRBD1 (5 bases). CDR3 length: 16 amino acids. V was trimmed by 0 bases and J by 4 bases, leaving 15 bases between them. CDR1 is MNHEY, CDR2 SVGAGI, per germline. The CDR3 nucleotides read TGTGCCAGCAGTTACTCGATAGGGGATAGGGGCTATGGCTACACCTTC. Translated: CASSYSIGDRGYGYTF.

The genes are TRBV27 and TRBJ2-7; 7 bases line up with TRBD2. The end of the DNA fits TRBJ2-1 better, so the J call may be wrong. There are 14 residues in the CDR3. Germline V gives CDR1 MNHEY, CDR2 SMNVEV (reference sequence). CDR3 sequence reads: CASSLRGSSYEQFF. The CDR3 DNA reads as TGTGCCAGCAGTTTGCGGGGGAGCTCCTACGAGCAGTTCTTC.

Only a few counts were recorded for this clone. The same CDR3 also results from other DNA sequences found in this sample. V gene TRBV15 combines with J gene TRBJ2-3, with D hard to call. V was shortened by 0 bases and J by 0 bases, with 4 bases between the two germline ends. CDR3 length: 14 amino acids. Germline values: CDR1 LNHNV, CDR2 YYDKDF (reference sequence). DNA of the CDR3: TGTGCCACCAGCAGAGACTTAAGCACAGATACGCAGTATTTT. This translates into CATSRDLSTDTQYF.

CDR3 sequence: CASSQDLAGVGNEQFF. CDR3 nucleotide sequence: TGCGCCAGCAGCCAAGATCTAGCGGGAGTAGGGAATGAGCAGTTCTTC. The chain links TRBV4-3 to TRBJ2-1, with 10 bases aligning to TRBD2. There are 16 residues in the CDR3. Germline loops: CDR1 LGHNA, CDR2 YSLEER. With V trimmed by 0 bases and J by 7 bases, 6 bases remained unmatched.

The V and J genes are TRBV15 and TRBJ2-7, with 7 bases fitting TRBD1. The junction had 7 bases not matched to a gene; V was cut back by 9 bases and J by 2 bases. The V gene's germline CDR1 is LNHNV and CDR2 YYDKDF (reference sequence). The CDR3 is 13 residues long. The CDR3 nucleotides read TGTGCCACACAACTGACAGGGACCTACGAGCAGTACTTC. This codes for CATQLTGTYEQYF.

The chain has TRBV19 and TRBJ2-7; 10 nucleotides agree with TRBD2. The ends lost 7 bases at V and 3 bases at J; junction bases unmatched: 3. The CDR3 is 13 amino acids. The germline V gene has CDR1 LNHDA and CDR2 SQIVND (reference sequence). The DNA for the CDR3 is TGTGCCAGTACTAGGACTAGCGGCTACGAGCAGTACTTC. Translated, it gives CASTRTSGYEQYF.

The rearrangement joins TRBV11-2 to TRBJ1-2; 10 nucleotides line up with TRBD1. After removal of 5 bases from V and 7 bases from J, the junction contained 7 bases not matched to a gene. CDR3 size: 14 residues. Germline-derived CDR1 and CDR2 are SGHAT and FQNNGV. The CDR3 spells CASSLGQGNLGYTF. The DNA of the CDR3 is TGTGCCAGCAGCCTGGGACAGGGGAATCTTGGCTACACCTTC.

Of note for this clone: Other DNA sequences in the same sample also yield this CDR3. This chain links TRBV5-1 with TRBJ2-7, with D possibly matching TRBD2 (6 bases). The germline gives CDR1 SGHRS, CDR2 YFSETQ. V was cut by 0 bases and J by 0 bases, with 10 bases left in between. The CDR3 runs to 15 residues. CDR3 protein: CASSLARGSSYEQYF. In DNA form, the CDR3 reads TGCGCCAGCAGCTTGGCCCGGGGGAGCTCCTACGAGCAGTACTTC.

This clone has only a few counts. This chain joins TRBV19 and TRBJ1-5; tentatively, D is TRBD1 (6 bases). The germline CDR1 and CDR2 sequences are LNHDA and SQIVND (reference sequence). This CDR3 is 14 amino acids long. V was cut by 6 bases and J by 4 bases, with 13 bases left in between. DNA for the CDR3: TGTGCCAGTAGACCCGGACAGTTTAATCAGCCCCAGCATTTT. Its translation: CASRPGQFNQPQHF.

This chain links TRBV28 with TRBJ2-7; 8 bases line up with TRBD1. The CDR3 spans 16 residues. V dropped 5 bases and J dropped 4; count of bases not matched to a gene: 13. Looked up from germline, CDR1 is MDHEN and CDR2 is SYDVKM. CDR3 loop: CASSTPTGVIGYEQYF. The CDR3 DNA reads as TGTGCCAGCAGTACTCCGACAGGGGTTATAGGGTACGAGCAGTACTTC.

The chain combines TRBV7-9 with TRBJ2-1; D unclear. The CDR3 is 8 amino acids. Germline-derived CDR1 and CDR2 are SEHNR and FQNEAQ (reference sequence). V was shortened by 7 bases and J by 10 bases, with 2 bases between the two germline ends. As DNA, the CDR3 is TGTGCCAGCACGGAGCAGTTCTTC. Its protein product is CASTEQFF.

The chain carries TRBV12-2 and TRBJ1-3; the table gives TRBD1 as D, unverified against the DNA. TRBV12-2 is assigned pseudogene status. CDR3 length equals 17 residues. CDR3 loop: CASRLVRYRVSGNTIYF. The CDR3, as DNA: TGTGCAAGTCGCTTAGTCAGATACAGGGTCTCTGGAAACACCATATATTTT.

The chain carries TRBV27 and TRBJ2-5, with TRBD1 matching over 8 bases. The closer fit of TRBJ2-7 to the DNA end suggests the J call may be wrong. This CDR3 comprises 14 residues. CDR1 MNHEY and CDR2 SMNVEV come from the germline V gene (reference sequence). This CDR3 is CASSSGTGYYEQYF. The CDR3 region has the DNA TGTGCCAGCAGTTCGGGGACAGGTTACTACGAGCAGTACTTC.

The CDR3 nucleotides are TGTGCCAGCAGCCCCCCTCAGGCGACCTACGAGCAGTACTTC. It is translated as CASSPPQATYEQYF. The chain uses TRBV7-9 and TRBJ2-7, with no clear D. This CDR3 comprises 14 residues. CDR1 is SEHNR, CDR2 FQNEAQ, per germline (reference sequence). Trimming left V 5 bases short and J 2 bases short, with 13 bases between.

The J gene is TRBJ1-1, the V gene TRBV5-6, with 9 bases matching TRBD1. The CDR3 contains 14 residues. The V and J ends lost 4 bases and 5 bases, in that order; junction bases with no gene match: 6. Germline V gives CDR1 SGHDT, CDR2 YYEEEE. For the CDR3, the DNA is TGTGCCAGCAGCCGTACAGGGGGCGGAACTGAAGCTTTCTTT. Translating it yields CASSRTGGGTEAFF. The full variable domain, completed using reference TRBV5-6 and TRBJ1-1, is DAGVTQSPTHLIKTRGQQVTLRCSPKSGHDTVSWYQQALGQGPQFIFQYYEEEERQRGNFPDRFSGHQFPNYSSELNVNALLLGDSALYLCASSRTGGGTEAFFGQGTRLTVV.

The chain is built from TRBV9 and TRBJ2-7, with a tentative D call TRBD2 (5 bases). Per germline, CDR1 SGDLS and CDR2 YYNGEE. The CDR3 has 16 residues. V lost 3 bases and J lost 5, with 21 bases in between. The CDR3 sequence is CASSAETAGKPHEQYF. Here the CDR3 DNA reads TGTGCCAGCAGCGCAGAAACGGCGGGTAAACCCCACGAGCAGTACTTC. Filled out from reference TRBV9 and TRBJ2-7, the complete variable domain reads DSGVTQTPKHLITATGQRVTLRCSPRSGDLSVYWYQQSLDQGLQFLIQYYNGEERAKGNILERFSAQQFPDLHSELNLSSLELGDSALYFCASSAETAGKPHEQYFGPGTRLTVT.

A single count supports this clone. The gene calls are TRBV9 and TRBJ1-6; D gene uncertain. The CDR3 is 14 amino acids. Per the germline V gene, CDR1 is SGDLS and CDR2 is YYNGEE. Trimming removed 0 bases at V and 5 bases at J, with 6 bases between. DNA of the CDR3: TGTGCCAGCAGCGTAGACAGTAATAATTCACCCCTCCACTTT. This sequence encodes CASSVDSNNSPLHF.

The chain employs TRBV29-1 and TRBJ2-1; D is perhaps TRBD1 (5 bases). The V gene's germline CDR1 is SQVTM and CDR2 ANQGSEA. Trimming left V 3 bases short and J 9 bases short, with 12 bases between. The CDR3 has 12 amino acids. The CDR3 reads CSVDSGYSEQFF. The CDR3 DNA is TGCAGCGTTGACTCAGGGTATAGTGAGCAGTTCTTC.

This clone was observed a handful of times. V is TRBV19 and J is TRBJ2-7, with 7 bases fitting TRBD2. CDR1 and CDR2 (germline): LNHDA, SQIVND (reference sequence). The CDR3 contains 15 residues. V shed 1 base, J shed 3 bases, and the junction held 6 bases outside the gene matches. CDR3: CASSIGSGGLYEQYF. The CDR3 region has the DNA TGTGCCAGTAGTATAGGTTCGGGAGGCCTCTACGAGCAGTACTTC.

The rearrangement links TRBV4-3 to TRBJ2-7; D remains unclear. CDR1 and CDR2 (germline): LGHNA, YSLEER. Trimming took off 0 bases at V and 0 bases at J, with 9 bases between the two ends. This CDR3 spans 15 amino acids. For the CDR3, the DNA is TGCGCCAGCAGCCAAGATAAAATGAGCTCCTACGAGCAGTACTTC. Translation gives CASSQDKMSSYEQYF.

To note about this clone: This sample also contains other DNA sequences that code for the same CDR3. The chain combines TRBV25-1 with TRBJ1-1; 7 nucleotides match TRBD1. This CDR3 contains 15 residues. The junction had 6 bases not matched to a gene; V was cut back by 4 bases and J by 1 base. Germline CDR1 and CDR2: MGHDK and SYGVNS. DNA of the CDR3: TGTGCCAGCAGTGTTCCCGGGACAGCGAACACTGAAGCTTTCTTT. This translates into CASSVPGTANTEAFF.

The CDR3 here is CATSRAGASGETQYF. The CDR3 nucleotides are TGTGCCACCAGCAGAGCTGGGGCCTCTGGGGAGACCCAGTACTTC. The chain combines TRBV15 with TRBJ2-5, with D maybe TRBD1 (5 bases). This CDR3 is built from 15 residues. Per the germline V gene, CDR1 is LNHNV and CDR2 is YYDKDF (reference sequence). Trimming took 1 base from V and 5 from J, leaving 14 bases between them.

The gene calls are TRBV2 and TRBJ2-3; 13 nucleotides agree with TRBD2. Germline trimming cut 0 bases from V and 1 base from J; bases unmatched to any gene: 1. The CDR3 spans 17 residues. Germline lookup yields CDR1 SNHLY and CDR2 FYNNEI. CDR3 sequence reads: CASSEAGLAGGTDTQYF. The CDR3 coding sequence is TGTGCCAGCAGTGAAGCAGGACTAGCGGGAGGCACAGATACGCAGTATTTT.

CDR3 amino acids: CASSSRVAEYEKLFF. CDR3 coding DNA: TGTGCCAGCAGCTCCAGGGTGGCGGAGTATGAAAAACTGTTTTTT. The chain is built from TRBV7-9 and TRBJ1-4; weak D call: TRBD1 (5 bases). Germline CDR1 reads SEHNR; CDR2 reads FQNEAQ (reference sequence). The CDR3 runs 15 residues. V shed 4 bases and J shed 6 bases, with 15 bases lying between them.